The following is a T cell receptor beta chain sequence with its context. Produced via immunoSEQ multiplex PCR; TCRdb's table is partial and in-frame only. Of about 160,000 clones in the sample, 80% to 90% are singletons; the top ten hold 9% to 12%. This specimen belongs to a study of blood T cell repertoires in COVID-19. Study context: In each case, the material was cDNA or gDNA derived from T cells, B-cell-depleted T cells, or PBMCs.

The length of the CDR3 is 13 residues. Trimming took 0 bases from V and 7 from J, leaving 7 bases between them. CDR1 and CDR2 from the germline V gene are MNHEY and SMNVEV (reference sequence). Seattle participants joined during active infection and were tracked over time. The receptor's source is a woman between 70 and 85 years old with COVID-19, enrolled during active disease. The material sequenced was peripheral blood. The genes are TRBV27 and TRBJ2-1, with D unclear. The CDR3 DNA reads as TGTGCCAGCAGTTTATCGGGCAGAAATGAGCAGTTCTTC. This sequence encodes CASSLSGRNEQFF.